Below, 2 T cell receptor beta chains from the same sample are listed, as sequenced in a study of beta chain features in type 1 diabetes. No antigens are known for them. Isolated RNA was reverse transcribed in full, so expressed TCRB transcripts were sequenced. The data were produced by immunoSEQ multiplex PCR, yet TCRdb's version contains in-frame clones alone and is incomplete. The data hold over 200,000 clones, with 11% observed a single time. Study-wide results and caveats: Shortening that was moderate but significant affected the TCRB CDR3s of Type 1 diabetes patients in all four CD4+ subsets.

Sequencing was performed on naive CD4+ T cells from blood. All receptors come from a man younger than 45 with type 1 diabetes.

This clone was observed a handful of times. The chain links TRBV27 to TRBJ2-5, with a tentative D call TRBD1 (5 bases). Germline V lookup: CDR1 MNHEY, CDR2 SMNVEV (reference sequence). V shed 5 bases and J shed 2 bases, with 12 bases lying between them. The CDR3 consists of 14 residues. CDR3 nucleotide sequence: TGTGCCAGCAGTCGAGACAGACTTCAAGAGACCCAGTACTTC. Its protein is CASSRDRLQETQYF.

The V gene is TRBV15, the J gene TRBJ1-2; TRBD1 is a possible D gene (6 bases). The CDR3 extends over 15 amino acids. The germline V gene has CDR1 LNHNV and CDR2 YYDKDF (reference sequence). V was cut by 5 bases and J by 2 bases, with 15 bases left in between. The CDR3 region is CATSPRDTSNYGYTF. The CDR3 DNA is TGTGCCACCAGCCCTCGGGACACTTCAAACTATGGCTACACCTTC.